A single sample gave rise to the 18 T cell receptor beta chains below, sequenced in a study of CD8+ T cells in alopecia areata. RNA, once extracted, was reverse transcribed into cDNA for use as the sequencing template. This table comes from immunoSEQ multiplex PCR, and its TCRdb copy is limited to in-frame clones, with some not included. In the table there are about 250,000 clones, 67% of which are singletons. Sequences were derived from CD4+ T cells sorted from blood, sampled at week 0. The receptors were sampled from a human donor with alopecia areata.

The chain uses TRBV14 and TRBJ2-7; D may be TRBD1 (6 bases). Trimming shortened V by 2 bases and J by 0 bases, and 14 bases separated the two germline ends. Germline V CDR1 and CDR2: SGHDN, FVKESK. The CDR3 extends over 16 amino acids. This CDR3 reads CASSQRTEVPSYEQYF. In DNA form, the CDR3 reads TGTGCCAGCAGCCAAAGGACAGAGGTACCCTCCTACGAGCAGTACTTC.

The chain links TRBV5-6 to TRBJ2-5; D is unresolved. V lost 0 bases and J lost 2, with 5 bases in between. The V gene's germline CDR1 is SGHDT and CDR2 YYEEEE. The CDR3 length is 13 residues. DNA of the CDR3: TGTGCCAGCAGCTTGGTCCAGCAAGAGACCCAGTACTTC. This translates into CASSLVQQETQYF.

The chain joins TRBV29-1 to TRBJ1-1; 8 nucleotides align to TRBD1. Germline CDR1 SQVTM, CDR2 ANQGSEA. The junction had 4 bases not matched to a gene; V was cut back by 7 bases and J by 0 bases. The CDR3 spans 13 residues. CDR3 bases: TGCAGCGCCGACAGGGGTATGAACACTGAAGCTTTCTTT. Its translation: CSADRGMNTEAFF.

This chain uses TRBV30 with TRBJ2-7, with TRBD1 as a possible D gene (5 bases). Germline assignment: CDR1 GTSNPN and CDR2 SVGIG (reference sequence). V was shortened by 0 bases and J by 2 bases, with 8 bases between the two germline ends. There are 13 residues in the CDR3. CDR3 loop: CAWSVGVTYEQYF. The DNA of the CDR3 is TGTGCCTGGAGTGTAGGGGTTACCTACGAGCAGTACTTC.

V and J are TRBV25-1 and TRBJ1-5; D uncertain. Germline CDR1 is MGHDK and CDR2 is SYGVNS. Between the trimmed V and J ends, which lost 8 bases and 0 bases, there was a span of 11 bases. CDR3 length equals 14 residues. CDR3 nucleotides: TGTGCCAGCGCCCACGGCCATAGCAATCAGCCCCAGCATTTT. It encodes CASAHGHSNQPQHF.

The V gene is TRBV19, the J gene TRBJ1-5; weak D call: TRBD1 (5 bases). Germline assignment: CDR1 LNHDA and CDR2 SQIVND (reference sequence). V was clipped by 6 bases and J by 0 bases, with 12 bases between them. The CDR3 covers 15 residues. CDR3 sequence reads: CASRPGHISNQPQHF. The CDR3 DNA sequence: TGTGCCAGTAGACCCGGACACATTAGCAATCAGCCCCAGCATTTT. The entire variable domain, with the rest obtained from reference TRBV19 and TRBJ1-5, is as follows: DGGITQSPKYLFRKEGQNVTLSCEQNLNHDAMYWYRQDPGQGLRLIYYSQIVNDFQKGDIAEGYSVSREKKESFPLTVTSAQKNPTAFYLCASRPGHISNQPQHFGDGTRLSIL.

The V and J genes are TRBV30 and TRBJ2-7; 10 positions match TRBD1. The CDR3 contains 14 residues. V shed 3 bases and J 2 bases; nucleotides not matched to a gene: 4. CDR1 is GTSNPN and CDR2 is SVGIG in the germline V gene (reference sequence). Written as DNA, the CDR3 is TGTGCCTGGAGGGGGACAGGGGTGACCTACGAGCAGTACTTC. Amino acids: CAWRGTGVTYEQYF.

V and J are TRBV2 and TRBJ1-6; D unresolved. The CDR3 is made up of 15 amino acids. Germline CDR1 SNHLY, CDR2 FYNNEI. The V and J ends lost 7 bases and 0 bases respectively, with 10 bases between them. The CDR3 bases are TGTGCCAGCAATTTAAGGAGCTCCTATAATTCACCCCTCCACTTT. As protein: CASNLRSSYNSPLHF.

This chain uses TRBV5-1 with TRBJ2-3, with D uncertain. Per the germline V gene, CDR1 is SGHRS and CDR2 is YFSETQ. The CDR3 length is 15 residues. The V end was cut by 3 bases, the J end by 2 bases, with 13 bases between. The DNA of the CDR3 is TGCGCCAGCAGCTCGCCAACTGGGCCCACAGATACGCAGTATTTT. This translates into CASSSPTGPTDTQYF.

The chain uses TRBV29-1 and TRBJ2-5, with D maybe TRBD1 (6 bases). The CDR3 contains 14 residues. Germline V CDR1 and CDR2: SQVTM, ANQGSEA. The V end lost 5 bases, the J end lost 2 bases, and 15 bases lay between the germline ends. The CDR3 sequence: CSVRRQDGQETQYF. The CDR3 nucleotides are TGCAGCGTTCGCCGACAGGACGGACAAGAGACCCAGTACTTC.

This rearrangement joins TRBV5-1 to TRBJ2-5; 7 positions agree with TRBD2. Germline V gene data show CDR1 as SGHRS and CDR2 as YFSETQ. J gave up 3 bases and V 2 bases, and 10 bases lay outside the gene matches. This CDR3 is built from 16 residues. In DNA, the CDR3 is TGCGCCAGCAGCTTTGGTCCTTTAGCGGGCGAAGAGACCCAGTACTTC. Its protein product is CASSFGPLAGEETQYF.

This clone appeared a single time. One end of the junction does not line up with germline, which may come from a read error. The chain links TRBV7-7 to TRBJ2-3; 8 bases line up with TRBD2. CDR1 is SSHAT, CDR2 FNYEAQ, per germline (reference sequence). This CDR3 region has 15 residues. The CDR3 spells CASSLFSGDTDTQYF. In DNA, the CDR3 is TGTGCTAGCAGCTTATTTAGCGGGGACACAGATACGCAGTATTTT.

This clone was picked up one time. CDR3 loop: CASSPEGSTNEKLFF. The DNA of the CDR3 is TGCGCCAGCAGTCCGGAGGGTTCAACTAATGAAAAACTGTTTTTT. This chain uses TRBV5-1 with TRBJ1-4, with no clear D. The germline V and J ends were trimmed by 5 bases and 0 bases, with 11 bases remaining between them. Germline V CDR1 and CDR2: SGHRS, YFSETQ. CDR3 length: 15 amino acids.

DNA of the CDR3: TGTGCCTGGATGACAACAAGGGCCTATGGCTACACCTTC. This gives the protein CAWMTTRAYGYTF. The chain combines TRBV30 with TRBJ1-2; no reliable D call. CDR1 and CDR2 from the germline V gene are GTSNPN and SVGIG (reference sequence). The ends were cut back, 4 bases at V and 4 bases at J, with 13 bases in the middle. The CDR3 length is 13 residues.

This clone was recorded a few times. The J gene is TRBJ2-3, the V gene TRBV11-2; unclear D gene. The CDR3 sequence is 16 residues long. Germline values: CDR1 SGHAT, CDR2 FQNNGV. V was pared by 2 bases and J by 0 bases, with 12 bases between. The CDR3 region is CASSLLPGASTDTQYF. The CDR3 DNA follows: TGTGCCAGCAGCTTACTCCCGGGCGCTAGCACAGATACGCAGTATTTT.

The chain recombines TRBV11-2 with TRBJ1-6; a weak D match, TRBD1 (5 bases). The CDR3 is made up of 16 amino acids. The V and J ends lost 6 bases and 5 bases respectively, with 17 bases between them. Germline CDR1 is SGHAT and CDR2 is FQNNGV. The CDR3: CASRLRPGPDNSPLHF. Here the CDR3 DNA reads TGTGCCAGCAGGTTAAGGCCAGGGCCGGATAATTCACCCCTCCACTTT.

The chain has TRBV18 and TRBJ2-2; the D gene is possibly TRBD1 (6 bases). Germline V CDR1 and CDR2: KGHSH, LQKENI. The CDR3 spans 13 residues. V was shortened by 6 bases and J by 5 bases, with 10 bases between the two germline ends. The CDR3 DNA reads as TGTGCCAGCTCGCCTACAGGGACCGGGGAGCTGTTTTTT. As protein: CASSPTGTGELFF. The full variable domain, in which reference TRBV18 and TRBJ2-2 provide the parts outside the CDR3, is NAGVMQNPRHLVRRRGQEARLRCSPMKGHSHVYWYRQLPEEGLKFMVYLQKENIIDESGMPKERFSAEFPKEGPSILRIQQVVRGDSAAYFCASSPTGTGELFFGEGSRLTVL.

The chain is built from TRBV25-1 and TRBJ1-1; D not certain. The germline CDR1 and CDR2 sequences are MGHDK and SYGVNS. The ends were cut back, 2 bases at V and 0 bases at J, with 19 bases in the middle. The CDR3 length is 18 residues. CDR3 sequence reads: CASSETTHGRGLNTEAFF. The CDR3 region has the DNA TGTGCCAGCAGTGAAACGACACACGGGCGGGGATTGAACACTGAAGCTTTCTTT.